This TCR beta chain appears in the sequencing data of a study of CD4 T cells in relation to SARS-CoV-2 and coronaviruses. Findings and limits, study-wide: No crossreactivity against non-spike viral proteins was tested here.

Unexposed donor CD4+ T cells date from about 2011-2018, before the COVID-19 pandemic. Isolation of CD4+ T cells took place after nine to ten days in culture. Each well had approximately 2.2 million PBMCs in around 4.9% human AB serum with IL-2. V lost 7 bases and J lost 1, with 10 bases in between. Germline V gene data show CDR1 as MNHEY and CDR2 as SVGAGI. The CDR3 has 13 residues. Clones were sequenced by immunoSEQ multiplex PCR, and TCRdb holds only the in-frame ones, with some missing. The data show under 25,000 clones, roughly 72% seen once. In this sample, this clone turned up once. Its cognate antigen is unknown.

The sample comprised CD4+ T cells from PBMCs, cultured in vitro. The V gene is TRBV6-5, the J gene TRBJ1-2; D possibly corresponds to TRBD1 (5 bases). The origin of this receptor is a human donor in good health. The CDR3 loop reads CASKRDFNYGYTF. The CDR3 DNA reads as TGTGCCAGCAAAAGGGACTTTAACTATGGCTACACCTTC.